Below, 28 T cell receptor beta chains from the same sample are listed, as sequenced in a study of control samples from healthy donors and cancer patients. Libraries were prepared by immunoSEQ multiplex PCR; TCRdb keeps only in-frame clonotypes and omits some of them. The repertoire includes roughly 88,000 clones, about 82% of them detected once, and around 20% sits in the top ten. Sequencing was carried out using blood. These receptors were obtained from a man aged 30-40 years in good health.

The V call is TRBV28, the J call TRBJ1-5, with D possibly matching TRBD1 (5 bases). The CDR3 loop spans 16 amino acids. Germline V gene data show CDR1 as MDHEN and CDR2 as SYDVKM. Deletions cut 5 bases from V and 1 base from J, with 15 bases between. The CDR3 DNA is TGTGCCAGCAGTCCCTCAGGGTTCGGGAGCAATCAGCCCCAGCATTTT. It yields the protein CASSPSGFGSNQPQHF.

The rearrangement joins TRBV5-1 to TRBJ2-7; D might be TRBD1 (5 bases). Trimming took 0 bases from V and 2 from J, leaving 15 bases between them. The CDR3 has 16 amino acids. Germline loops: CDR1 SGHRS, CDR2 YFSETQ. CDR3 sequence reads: CASSLGGSKPPYEQYF. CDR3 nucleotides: TGCGCCAGCAGCTTGGGGGGCAGCAAACCCCCCTACGAGCAGTACTTC.

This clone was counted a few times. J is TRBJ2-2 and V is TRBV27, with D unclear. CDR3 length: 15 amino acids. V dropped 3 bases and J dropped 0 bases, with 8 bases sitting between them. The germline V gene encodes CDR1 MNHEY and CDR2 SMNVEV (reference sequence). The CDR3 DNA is TGTGCCAGCAGTTTCGAAAGGGCGAACACCGGGGAGCTGTTTTTT. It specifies CASSFERANTGELFF.

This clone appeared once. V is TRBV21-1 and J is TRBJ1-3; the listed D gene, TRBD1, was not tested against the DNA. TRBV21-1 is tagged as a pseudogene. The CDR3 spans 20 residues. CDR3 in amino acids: CASSKALQGAIAHSGNTIYF. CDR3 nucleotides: TGTGCCAGCAGCAAAGCGCTTCAGGGGGCGATTGCCCACTCTGGAAACACCATATATTTT.

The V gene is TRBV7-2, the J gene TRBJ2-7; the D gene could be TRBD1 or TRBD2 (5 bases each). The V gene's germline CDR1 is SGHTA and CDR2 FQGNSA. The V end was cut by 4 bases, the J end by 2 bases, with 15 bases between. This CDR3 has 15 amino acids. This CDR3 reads CASSSKGRPAYEQYF. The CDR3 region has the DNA TGTGCCAGCAGCTCAAAGGGGAGACCGGCCTACGAGCAGTACTTC. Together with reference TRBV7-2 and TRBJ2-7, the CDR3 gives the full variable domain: GAGVSQSPSNKVTEKGKDVELRCDPISGHTALYWYRQSLGQGLEFLIYFQGNSAPDKSGLPSDRFSAERTGGSVSTLTIQRTQQEDSAVYLCASSSKGRPAYEQYFGPGTRLTVT.

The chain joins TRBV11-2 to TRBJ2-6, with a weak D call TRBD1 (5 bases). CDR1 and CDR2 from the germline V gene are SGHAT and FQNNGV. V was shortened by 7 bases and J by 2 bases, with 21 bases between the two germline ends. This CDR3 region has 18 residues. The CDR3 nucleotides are TGTGCCAGCACCACCAGGGCGATCTCCTTCGCTGGGGCCAACGTCCTGACTTTC. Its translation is CASTTRAISFAGANVLTF.

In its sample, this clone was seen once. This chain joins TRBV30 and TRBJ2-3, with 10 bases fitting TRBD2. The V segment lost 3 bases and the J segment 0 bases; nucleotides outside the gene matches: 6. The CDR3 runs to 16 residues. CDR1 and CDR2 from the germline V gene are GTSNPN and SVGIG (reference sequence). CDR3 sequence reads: CAWRASGGPSTDTQYF. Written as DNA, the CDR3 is TGTGCCTGGAGGGCTAGCGGGGGACCTAGCACAGATACGCAGTATTTT. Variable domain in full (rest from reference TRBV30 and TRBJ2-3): SQTIHQWPATLVQPVGSPLSLECTVEGTSNPNLYWYRQAAGRGLQLLFYSVGIGQISSEVPQNLSASRPQDRQFILSSKKLLLSDSGFYLCAWRASGGPSTDTQYFGPGTRLTVL.

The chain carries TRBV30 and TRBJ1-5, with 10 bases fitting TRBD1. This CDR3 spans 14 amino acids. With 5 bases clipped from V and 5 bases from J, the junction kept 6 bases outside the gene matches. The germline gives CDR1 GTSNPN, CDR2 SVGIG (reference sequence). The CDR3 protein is CAWDSGQGDQPQHF. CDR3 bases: TGTGCCTGGGATTCCGGACAGGGGGATCAGCCCCAGCATTTT. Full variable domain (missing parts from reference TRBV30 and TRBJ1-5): SQTIHQWPATLVQPVGSPLSLECTVEGTSNPNLYWYRQAAGRGLQLLFYSVGIGQISSEVPQNLSASRPQDRQFILSSKKLLLSDSGFYLCAWDSGQGDQPQHFGDGTRLSIL.

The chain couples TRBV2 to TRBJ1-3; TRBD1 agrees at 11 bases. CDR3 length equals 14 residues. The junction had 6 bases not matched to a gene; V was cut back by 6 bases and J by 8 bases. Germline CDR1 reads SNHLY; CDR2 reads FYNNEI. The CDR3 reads CASRMDRGLDTIYF. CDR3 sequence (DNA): TGTGCCAGCAGGATGGACAGGGGGCTGGACACCATATATTTT.

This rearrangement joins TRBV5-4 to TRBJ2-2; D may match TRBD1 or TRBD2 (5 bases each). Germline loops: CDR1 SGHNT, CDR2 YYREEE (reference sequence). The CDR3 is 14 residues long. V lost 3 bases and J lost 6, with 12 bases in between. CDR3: CASSSDLGAGELFF. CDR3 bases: TGTGCCAGCAGCTCTGATTTGGGGGCCGGGGAGCTGTTTTTT.

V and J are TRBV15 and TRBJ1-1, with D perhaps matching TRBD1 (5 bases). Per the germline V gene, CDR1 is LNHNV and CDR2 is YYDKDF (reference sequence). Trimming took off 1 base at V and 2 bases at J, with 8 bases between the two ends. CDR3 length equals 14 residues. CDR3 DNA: TGTGCCACCAGCAGAGTGGACACTAACACTGAAGCTTTCTTT. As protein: CATSRVDTNTEAFF.

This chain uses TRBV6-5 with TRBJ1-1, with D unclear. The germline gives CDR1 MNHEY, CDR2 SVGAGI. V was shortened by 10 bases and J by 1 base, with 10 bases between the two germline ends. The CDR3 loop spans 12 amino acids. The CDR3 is CATGWGNTEAFF. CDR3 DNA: TGTGCCACCGGGTGGGGGAACACTGAAGCTTTCTTT.

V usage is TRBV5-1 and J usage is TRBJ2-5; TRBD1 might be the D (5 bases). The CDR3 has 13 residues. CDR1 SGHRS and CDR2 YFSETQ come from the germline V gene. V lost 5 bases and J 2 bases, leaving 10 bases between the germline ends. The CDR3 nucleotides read TGCGCCAGCAGGGGGCAGGGTCAAGAGACCCAGTACTTC. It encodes CASRGQGQETQYF.

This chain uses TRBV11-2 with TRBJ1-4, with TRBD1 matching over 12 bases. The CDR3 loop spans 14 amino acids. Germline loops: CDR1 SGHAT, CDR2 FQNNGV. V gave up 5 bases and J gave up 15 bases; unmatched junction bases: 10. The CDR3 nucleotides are TGTGCCAGCAGCCCGGGACAGGGGGCGCAGGTTTTGTTTTTT. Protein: CASSPGQGAQVLFF.

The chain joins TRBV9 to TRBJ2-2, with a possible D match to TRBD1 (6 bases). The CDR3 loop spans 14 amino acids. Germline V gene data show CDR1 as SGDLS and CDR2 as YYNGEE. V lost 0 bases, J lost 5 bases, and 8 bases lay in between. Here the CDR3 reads CASSVVGTTGELFF. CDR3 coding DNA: TGTGCCAGCAGCGTAGTAGGGACAACCGGGGAGCTGTTTTTT.

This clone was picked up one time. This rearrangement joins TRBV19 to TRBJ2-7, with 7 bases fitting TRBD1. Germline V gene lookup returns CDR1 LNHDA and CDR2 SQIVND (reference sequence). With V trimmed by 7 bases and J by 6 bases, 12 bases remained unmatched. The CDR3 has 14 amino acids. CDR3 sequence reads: CASNSWTGSAEQYF. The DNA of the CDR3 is TGTGCCAGTAACTCCTGGACAGGATCGGCCGAGCAGTACTTC.

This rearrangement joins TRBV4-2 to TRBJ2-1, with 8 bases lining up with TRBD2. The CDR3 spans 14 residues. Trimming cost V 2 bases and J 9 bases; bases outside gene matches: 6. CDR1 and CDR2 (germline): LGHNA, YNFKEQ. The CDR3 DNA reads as TGTGCCAGCAGCCAAAGACGGGGGGGAACTGAGCAGTTCTTC. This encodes CASSQRRGGTEQFF.

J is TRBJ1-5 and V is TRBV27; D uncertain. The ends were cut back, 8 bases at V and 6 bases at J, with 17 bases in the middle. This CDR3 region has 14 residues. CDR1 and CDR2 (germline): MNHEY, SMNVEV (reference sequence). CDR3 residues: CASGSYLGGQPQHF. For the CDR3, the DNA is TGTGCCAGCGGGTCCTACTTGGGAGGTCAGCCCCAGCATTTT.

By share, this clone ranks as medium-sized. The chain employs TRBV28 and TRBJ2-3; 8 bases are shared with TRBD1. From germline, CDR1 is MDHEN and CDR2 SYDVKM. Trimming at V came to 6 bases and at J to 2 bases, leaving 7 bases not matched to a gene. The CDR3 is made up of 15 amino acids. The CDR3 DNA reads TGTGCCAGCAGCCGGAGACAGGGGTTCACAGATACGCAGTATTTT. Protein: CASSRRQGFTDTQYF.

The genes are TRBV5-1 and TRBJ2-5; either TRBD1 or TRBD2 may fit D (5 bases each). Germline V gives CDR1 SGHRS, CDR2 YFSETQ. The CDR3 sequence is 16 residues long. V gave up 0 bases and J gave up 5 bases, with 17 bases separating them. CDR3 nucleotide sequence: TGCGCCAGCAGCTTGGTCGGGGCAGGGCTGGTCGAGACCCAGTACTTC. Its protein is CASSLVGAGLVETQYF.

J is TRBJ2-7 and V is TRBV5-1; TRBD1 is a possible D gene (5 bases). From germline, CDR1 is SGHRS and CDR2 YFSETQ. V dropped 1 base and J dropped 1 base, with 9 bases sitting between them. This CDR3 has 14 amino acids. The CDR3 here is CASSLRGASYEQYF. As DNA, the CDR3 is TGCGCCAGCAGCTTGAGGGGCGCTTCCTACGAGCAGTACTTC.

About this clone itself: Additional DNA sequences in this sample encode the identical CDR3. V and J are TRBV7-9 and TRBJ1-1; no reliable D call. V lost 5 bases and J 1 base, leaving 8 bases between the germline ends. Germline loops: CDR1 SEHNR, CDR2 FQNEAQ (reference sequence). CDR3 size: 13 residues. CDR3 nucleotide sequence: TGTGCCAGCAGCCCGCAAGGGAACACTGAAGCTTTCTTT. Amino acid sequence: CASSPQGNTEAFF.

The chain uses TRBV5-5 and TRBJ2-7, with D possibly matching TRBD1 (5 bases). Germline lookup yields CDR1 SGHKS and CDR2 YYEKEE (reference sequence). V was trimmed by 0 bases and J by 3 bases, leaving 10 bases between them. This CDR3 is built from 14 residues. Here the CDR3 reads CASSLGQSLYEQYF. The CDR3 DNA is TGTGCCAGCAGCTTGGGACAGAGCCTCTACGAGCAGTACTTC.

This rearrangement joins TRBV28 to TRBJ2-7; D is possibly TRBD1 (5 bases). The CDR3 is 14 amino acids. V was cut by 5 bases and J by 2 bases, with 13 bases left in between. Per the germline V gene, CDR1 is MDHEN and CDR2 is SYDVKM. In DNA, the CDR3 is TGTGCCAGCAGTCCAAACAGGACCCCCTACGAGCAGTACTTC. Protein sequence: CASSPNRTPYEQYF.

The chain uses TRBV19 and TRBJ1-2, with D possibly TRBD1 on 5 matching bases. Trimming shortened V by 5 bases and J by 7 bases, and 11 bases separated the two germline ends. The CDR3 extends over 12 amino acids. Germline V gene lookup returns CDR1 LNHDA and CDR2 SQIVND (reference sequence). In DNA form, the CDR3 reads TGTGCCAGTAGTCCCGGCAGGGCTGGCTACACCTTC. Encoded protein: CASSPGRAGYTF. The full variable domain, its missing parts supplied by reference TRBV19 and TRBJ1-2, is DGGITQSPKYLFRKEGQNVTLSCEQNLNHDAMYWYRQDPGQGLRLIYYSQIVNDFQKGDIAEGYSVSREKKESFPLTVTSAQKNPTAFYLCASSPGRAGYTFGSGTRLTVV.

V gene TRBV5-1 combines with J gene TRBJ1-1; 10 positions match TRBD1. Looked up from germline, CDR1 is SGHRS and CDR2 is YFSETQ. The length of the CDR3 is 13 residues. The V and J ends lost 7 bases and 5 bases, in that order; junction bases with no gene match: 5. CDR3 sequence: CASGRTGGTEAFF. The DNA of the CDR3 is TGCGCCAGCGGTCGGACAGGGGGGACTGAAGCTTTCTTT. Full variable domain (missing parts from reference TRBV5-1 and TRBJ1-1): KAGVTQTPRYLIKTRGQQVTLSCSPISGHRSVSWYQQTPGQGLQFLFEYFSETQRNKGNFPGRFSGRQFSNSRSEMNVSTLELGDSALYLCASGRTGGTEAFFGQGTRLTVV.

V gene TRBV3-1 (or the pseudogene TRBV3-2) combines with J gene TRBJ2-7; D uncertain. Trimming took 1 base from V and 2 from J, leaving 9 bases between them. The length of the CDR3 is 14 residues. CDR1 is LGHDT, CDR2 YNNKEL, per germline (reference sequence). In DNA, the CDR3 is TGTGCCAGCAGCCAAGGGGTAGGGCCCTACGAGCAGTACTTC. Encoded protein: CASSQGVGPYEQYF.

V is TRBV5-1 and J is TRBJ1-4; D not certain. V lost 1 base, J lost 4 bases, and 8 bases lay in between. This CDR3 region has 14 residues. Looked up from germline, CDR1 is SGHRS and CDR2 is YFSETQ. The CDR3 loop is CASSLREFNEKLFF. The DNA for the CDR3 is TGCGCCAGCAGCTTGAGAGAATTTAATGAAAAACTGTTTTTT.